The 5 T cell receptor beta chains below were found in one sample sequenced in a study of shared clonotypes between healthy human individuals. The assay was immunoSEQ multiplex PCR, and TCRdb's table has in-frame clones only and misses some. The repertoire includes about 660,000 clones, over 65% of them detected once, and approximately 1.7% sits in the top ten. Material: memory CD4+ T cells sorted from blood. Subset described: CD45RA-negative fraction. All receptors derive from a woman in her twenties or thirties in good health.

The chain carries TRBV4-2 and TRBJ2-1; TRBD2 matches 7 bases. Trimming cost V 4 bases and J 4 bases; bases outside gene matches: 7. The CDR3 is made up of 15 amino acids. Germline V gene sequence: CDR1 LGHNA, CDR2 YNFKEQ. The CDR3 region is CASSRASGTYNEQFF. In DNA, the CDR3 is TGTGCCAGCAGCCGAGCTAGCGGAACTTACAATGAGCAGTTCTTC.

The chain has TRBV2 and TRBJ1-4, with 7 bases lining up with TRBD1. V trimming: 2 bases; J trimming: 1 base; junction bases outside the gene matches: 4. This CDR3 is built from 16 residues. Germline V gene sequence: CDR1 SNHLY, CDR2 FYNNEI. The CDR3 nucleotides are TGTGCCAGCAGTGAAAGACAGGGAAGAACTAATGAAAAACTGTTTTTT. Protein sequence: CASSERQGRTNEKLFF. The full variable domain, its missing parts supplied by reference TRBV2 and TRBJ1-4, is EPEVTQTPSHQVTQMGQEVILRCVPISNHLYFYWYRQILGQKVEFLVSFYNNEISEKSEIFDDQFSVERPDGSNFTLKIRSTKLEDSAMYFCASSERQGRTNEKLFFGSGTQLSVL.

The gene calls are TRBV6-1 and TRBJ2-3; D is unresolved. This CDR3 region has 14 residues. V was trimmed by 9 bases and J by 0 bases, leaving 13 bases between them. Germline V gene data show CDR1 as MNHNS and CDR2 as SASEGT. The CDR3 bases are TGTGCCAGTGAGCGAGTACTTAGCACAGATACGCAGTATTTT. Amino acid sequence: CASERVLSTDTQYF.

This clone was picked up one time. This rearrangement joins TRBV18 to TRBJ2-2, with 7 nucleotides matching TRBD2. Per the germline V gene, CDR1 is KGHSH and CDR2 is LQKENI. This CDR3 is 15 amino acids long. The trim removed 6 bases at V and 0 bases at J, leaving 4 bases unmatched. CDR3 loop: CASSIAGANTGELFF. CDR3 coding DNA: TGTGCCAGCTCCATCGCGGGGGCGAACACCGGGGAGCTGTTTTTT.

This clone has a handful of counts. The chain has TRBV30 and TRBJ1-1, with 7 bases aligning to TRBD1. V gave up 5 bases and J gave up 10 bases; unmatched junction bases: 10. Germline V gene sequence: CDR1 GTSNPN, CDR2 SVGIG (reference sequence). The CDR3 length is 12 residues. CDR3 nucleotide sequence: TGTGCCTGGGTGACAGGGTTGGGTGGAGCTTTCTTT. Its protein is CAWVTGLGGAFF.